The 22 T cell receptor beta chains listed next were all sequenced from one sample in a study of blood T cell repertoires in COVID-19. This table comes from immunoSEQ multiplex PCR, and its TCRdb copy is limited to in-frame clones, with some not included. In the table there are around 200,000 clones, 65% to 85% of which are singletons. The sequenced sample was peripheral blood. The receptor set was obtained from a man aged 45-65 years with active or convalescent COVID-19.

The rearrangement joins TRBV7-2 to TRBJ2-3; 10 positions match TRBD1. The CDR3 runs 16 residues. J was trimmed by 3 bases and V by 5 bases; bases with no gene match: 8. The V gene's germline CDR1 is SGHTA and CDR2 FQGNSA. CDR3: CASSATGGPRTDTQYF. The CDR3 DNA follows: TGTGCCAGCAGCGCGACAGGGGGCCCTAGGACAGATACGCAGTATTTT.

The chain employs TRBV27 and TRBJ1-6; 7 nucleotides agree with TRBD1. The CDR3 extends over 17 amino acids. The V and J ends lost 5 bases and 0 bases, in that order; junction bases with no gene match: 7. The germline CDR1 and CDR2 sequences are MNHEY and SMNVEV (reference sequence). The CDR3 loop is CASSPSDRASYNSPLHF. The CDR3 DNA reads as TGTGCCAGCAGTCCCTCCGACAGGGCCTCCTATAATTCACCCCTCCACTTT.

The gene calls are TRBV6-2 or TRBV6-3 and TRBJ1-2; D call uncertain. V was cut by 0 bases and J by 4 bases, with 12 bases left in between. The germline V gene has CDR1 MNHEY and CDR2 SVGEGT. There are 15 residues in the CDR3. The CDR3 here is CASSYSLTTFYGYTF. CDR3 in DNA: TGTGCCAGCAGTTACTCCCTGACAACCTTCTATGGCTACACCTTC.

J is TRBJ1-6 and V is TRBV7-8, with D tentatively TRBD1 (6 bases). The CDR3 spans 14 residues. Germline CDR1 is SGHVS and CDR2 is FQNEAQ. Trimming took 6 bases from V and 5 from J, leaving 11 bases between them. CDR3 protein: CASRAGTNNSPLHF. CDR3 in DNA: TGTGCCAGCAGGGCCGGGACAAATAATTCACCCCTCCACTTT.

The chain couples TRBV7-2 to TRBJ1-3, with a tentative D call TRBD1 (5 bases). From germline, CDR1 is SGHTA and CDR2 FQGNSA. This CDR3 contains 14 residues. V gave up 11 bases and J gave up 0 bases, with 14 bases separating them. The CDR3 region has the DNA TGTGCCGGGGGGAGGGGAGGCTCTGGAAACACCATATATTTT. It translates to CAGGRGGSGNTIYF.

This chain uses TRBV10-2 with TRBJ2-7; 7 bases are a match to TRBD2. Germline assignment: CDR1 WSHSY and CDR2 SAAADI. The V and J ends lost 5 bases and 2 bases, in that order; junction bases with no gene match: 6. The CDR3 totals 14 residues. The CDR3 DNA sequence: TGCGCCAGCAGTTGGGACTACCTAACCTACGAGCAGTACTTC. The encoded protein is CASSWDYLTYEQYF.

This clone appeared once. The genes are TRBV30 and TRBJ2-2; D is perhaps TRBD2 (5 bases). The germline V and J ends were trimmed by 0 bases and 4 bases, with 9 bases remaining between them. This CDR3 is 14 amino acids long. CDR1 is GTSNPN and CDR2 is SVGIG in the germline V gene (reference sequence). The CDR3 reads CAWSVMRATGELFF. The CDR3 bases are TGTGCCTGGAGTGTAATGAGGGCCACCGGGGAGCTGTTTTTT.

This clone was recorded only once. This chain links TRBV10-2 with TRBJ2-7; the D gene is possibly TRBD1 (5 bases). The CDR3 consists of 14 residues. Trimming took 6 bases from V and 2 from J, leaving 14 bases between them. Germline assignment: CDR1 WSHSY and CDR2 SAAADI. The CDR3 DNA reads TGCGCCAGCAGCTCAGGGAAAGCCACCTACGAGCAGTACTTC. Protein product: CASSSGKATYEQYF.

This clone was counted ten times or more. The chain joins TRBV6-5 to TRBJ2-1; 7 bases agree with TRBD1. V was clipped by 7 bases and J by 6 bases; unmatched bases: 6. This CDR3 contains 13 residues. Germline CDR1 and CDR2: MNHEY and SVGAGI. The DNA for the CDR3 is TGTGCCAGCACCCAGACAGGGCGCAATGAGCAGTTCTTC. It specifies CASTQTGRNEQFF.

This rearrangement joins TRBV10-3 to TRBJ1-6, with TRBD1 identical over 7 bases. V dropped 5 bases and J dropped 7; count of bases not matched to a gene: 5. The CDR3 extends over 14 amino acids. The germline gives CDR1 ENHRY, CDR2 SYGVKD. CDR3 sequence: CAISPGQRNSPLHF. In nucleotides, the CDR3 is TGTGCCATCAGTCCGGGACAGAGGAATTCACCCCTCCACTTT.

With respect to this clone: The sample carries other DNA sequences with the same CDR3. The chain employs TRBV7-9 and TRBJ1-1, with a possible D match to TRBD1 (5 bases). Trimming stripped 6 bases from V and 1 base from J, with 9 bases between. The germline V gene has CDR1 SEHNR and CDR2 FQNEAQ (reference sequence). This CDR3 is 13 amino acids long. The CDR3 loop reads CASSSGSNTEAFF. CDR3 nucleotides: TGTGCCAGCAGTTCAGGGTCGAACACTGAAGCTTTCTTT.

The rearrangement joins TRBV19 to TRBJ1-4; the D is unclear. V was pared by 11 bases and J by 1 base, with 11 bases between. This CDR3 contains 13 residues. Germline V CDR1 and CDR2: LNHDA, SQIVND (reference sequence). In nucleotides, the CDR3 is TGTGCCGCCCAACGGGGAACTAATGAAAAACTGTTTTTT. It encodes CAAQRGTNEKLFF.

The V call is TRBV10-3, the J call TRBJ2-3, with 9 bases that match TRBD1. Germline CDR1 and CDR2: ENHRY and SYGVKD. The ends lost 11 bases at V and 4 bases at J; junction bases unmatched: 13. The CDR3 has 15 residues. CDR3 sequence reads: CASRPGTGFADTQYF. CDR3 nucleotides: TGTGCCTCTCGCCCTGGGACAGGGTTCGCAGATACGCAGTATTTT.

This chain uses TRBV5-4 with TRBJ2-3; 8 positions match TRBD2. Looked up from germline, CDR1 is SGHNT and CDR2 is YYREEE (reference sequence). V was pared by 0 bases and J by 3 bases, with 6 bases of the junction left unmatched. The CDR3 is 16 amino acids. CDR3 bases: TGTGCCAGCAGCTTGGATCCGGGGGGGAATACAGATACGCAGTATTTT. It encodes CASSLDPGGNTDTQYF.

This chain links TRBV6-2 or TRBV6-3 with TRBJ2-3; 7 bases align to TRBD1. V lost 2 bases, J lost 2 bases, and 4 bases stayed unmatched. The CDR3 has 15 amino acids. Per germline, CDR1 MNHEY and CDR2 SVGEGT. DNA of the CDR3: TGTGCCAGCAGTTACGTTGGGACAGTCACAGATACGCAGTATTTT. This gives the protein CASSYVGTVTDTQYF.

Here the CDR3 DNA reads TGTGCCAGCAGCGTAGTAGGGACAGGGGGCTGGGATGAAGCTTTCTTT. The encoded protein is CASSVVGTGGWDEAFF. V usage is TRBV9 and J usage is TRBJ1-1; the match to TRBD1 covers 12 bases. The CDR3 is 16 amino acids. Germline CDR1 is SGDLS and CDR2 is YYNGEE. J gave up 7 bases and V 0 bases, and 7 bases lay outside the gene matches.

The CDR3 nucleotides read TGTGCCAGCAGCCAAGGGGCACCCATGAACACTGAAGCTTTCTTT. Translated: CASSQGAPMNTEAFF. The chain links TRBV3-1 (or the pseudogene TRBV3-2) to TRBJ1-1; D call uncertain. Germline V gene sequence: CDR1 LGHDT, CDR2 YNNKEL (reference sequence). V was clipped by 1 base and J by 0 bases, with 9 bases between them. CDR3 length: 15 residues.

The chain recombines TRBV28 with TRBJ2-1; 7 nucleotides agree with TRBD2. The CDR3 is 14 residues long. V gave up 6 bases and J gave up 4 bases; unmatched junction bases: 6. Germline V gene lookup returns CDR1 MDHEN and CDR2 SYDVKM. This CDR3 is CASRLTLAYNEQFF. The CDR3 coding sequence is TGTGCCAGCAGATTAACACTAGCGTACAATGAGCAGTTCTTC. The full variable domain, rest sourced from reference TRBV28 and TRBJ2-1, is DVKVTQSSRYLVKRTGEKVFLECVQDMDHENMFWYRQDPGLGLRLIYFSYDVKMKEKGDIPEGYSVSREKKERFSLILESASTNQTSMYLCASRLTLAYNEQFFGPGTRLTVL.

This clone was seen more than once but under ten times. V gene TRBV10-3 combines with J gene TRBJ1-5; 7 nucleotides agree with TRBD1. Germline V gives CDR1 ENHRY, CDR2 SYGVKD. After removal of 4 bases from V and 3 bases from J, the junction contained 6 bases not matched to a gene. The CDR3 sequence is 15 residues long. CDR3 amino acids: CAISVSGTDNQPQHF. CDR3 DNA sequence: TGTGCCATCAGTGTCTCCGGGACAGACAATCAGCCCCAGCATTTT.

Of note for this clone: A junction boundary mismatches the germline segment, possibly from a read error. The chain employs TRBV6-2 or TRBV6-3 and TRBJ1-2; D remains unclear. CDR1 is MNHEY and CDR2 is SVGEGT in the germline V gene. This CDR3 has 13 residues. CDR3 sequence reads: CASSDSYTYGYTF. In DNA form, the CDR3 reads TGTGCCAGCAGTGACTCGTACACCTATGGCTACACCTTC.

V is TRBV3-1 (or the pseudogene TRBV3-2) and J is TRBJ2-1; 9 bases align to TRBD2. The CDR3 extends over 18 amino acids. Unmatched junction bases numbered 10, after V lost 0 bases and J lost 4 bases. Germline CDR1 reads LGHDT; CDR2 reads YNNKEL (reference sequence). The CDR3 is CASSQDRRSGGFYNEQFF. The CDR3 region has the DNA TGTGCCAGCAGCCAAGATCGGCGTAGCGGGGGATTTTACAATGAGCAGTTCTTC.

V usage is TRBV4-2 and J usage is TRBJ2-2; 9 nucleotides align to TRBD2. CDR1 and CDR2 from the germline V gene are LGHNA and YNFKEQ. Trimming took 0 bases from V and 5 from J; bases not matched to a gene: 4. The CDR3 runs to 16 residues. The CDR3 sequence is CASSQEGSGRTGELFF. The CDR3 DNA reads as TGTGCCAGCAGCCAAGAGGGTAGCGGGAGAACCGGGGAGCTGTTTTTT.